Listed below are T cell receptor beta chains from one sample, sequenced in a study of T cells after yellow fever vaccination. TCRdb reprocessed the 5' RACE reads with MiXCR, giving one entry per CDR3 protein. The sample holds under 300,000 distinct CDR3 sequences, 13% seen once. This specimen was CD4+ T cells sorted from PBMCs, taken 45 days after the yellow fever booster vaccination. The receptor set was obtained from a man under 40 who received the YFV17D yellow fever vaccine. Both conserved end residues are part of each CDR3.

TRBV9,TRBJ1-5,13,CASSGGRNQPQHF
TRBV6-1,TRBJ2-5,13,CASRKTGVETQYF
TRBV5-6,TRBJ2-7,11,CASSNLNEQYF
TRBV4-2,TRBJ2-4,20,CASSRRKLAGEREAKNIQYF
TRBV28,TRBJ2-1,13,CASSFDIHNEQFF
TRBV12-3/TRBV12-4,TRBJ2-7,15,CASSLTGYNSYEQYF
TRBV20-1,TRBJ1-5,13,CSASRDDYQPQHF
TRBV20-1,TRBJ2-1,12,CSCLGSWNEQFF
TRBV7-9,TRBJ2-7,13,CASSTEGPYEQYF
TRBV6-1,TRBJ2-7,15,CASSERAGGPDEQYF
TRBV7-8,TRBJ2-7,17,CASSAGGGSGKINEQYF
TRBV10-3,TRBJ2-7,15,CAISDPGKGGYEQYF
TRBV6-5,TRBJ1-1,19,CASSYSRKGGGRTNTEAFF
TRBV28,TRBJ1-2,12,CASSFPGLGYTF
TRBV11-2,TRBJ2-5,13,CASVGPGGETQYF
TRBV5-1,TRBJ2-7,12,CASSVLQGEQYF
TRBV6-1,TRBJ1-6,15,CASRPTGVYNSPLHF
TRBV6-2/TRBV6-3,TRBJ2-7,14,CASSQPGQGAKQYF
TRBV7-2,TRBJ2-1,16,CASSLEGGGSYNEQFF
TRBV20-1,TRBJ1-3,13,CSGRGDAGNTIYF
TRBV30,TRBJ2-7,14,CAWREAGPTYEQYF
TRBV6-5,TRBJ2-7,15,CASSYGTSGTYEQYF
TRBV15,TRBJ2-7,16,CATSSIGGGAYYEQYF
TRBV18,TRBJ2-2,16,CASSPISGTNTGELFF
TRBV7-2,TRBJ2-3,15,CASSHTGTGGFTQYF
TRBV7-2,TRBJ2-3,16,CASSQGTSGPTDTQYF
TRBV12-3/TRBV12-4,TRBJ2-1,15,CASSPPGSPKNEQFF
TRBV7-8,TRBJ2-7,15,CASSLEGRGFGEQYF
TRBV9,TRBJ2-3,12,CASSVEGDTQYF
TRBV7-2,TRBJ2-5,17,CASSLAGLAGALGTQYF
TRBV5-1,TRBJ1-4,15,CASSLAGQPNEKLFF
TRBV20-1,TRBJ2-5,14,CSARIAGAQETQYF
TRBV18,TRBJ1-3,13,CASERQAGNTIYF
TRBV5-1,TRBJ2-7,16,CASSPTRQGFNYEQYF
TRBV20-1,TRBJ2-5,12,CSAWERVETQYF
TRBV6-5,TRBJ2-3,15,CARSYSITGKDTQYF
TRBV12-3/TRBV12-4,TRBJ2-2,14,CAVGGTSGTGELFF
TRBV9,TRBJ1-1,14,CASSINQGNTEAFF
TRBV6-1,TRBJ2-3,15,CASSQAGRVTDTQYF
TRBV5-1,TRBJ2-1,17,CASSLVLIAGAYNEQFF
TRBV14,TRBJ2-3,15,CASSSGTAKVDTQYF
TRBV5-4,TRBJ2-1,13,CASSLESANEQFF
TRBV4-1,TRBJ2-2,20,CASSQDPFPRASGRSGELFF
TRBV11-3,TRBJ2-1,15,CASSLAFPEGNEQFF
TRBV12-3/TRBV12-4,TRBJ2-7,14,CASSLQGPGIEQYF
TRBV7-2,TRBJ2-7,13,CASSPGGAYEQYF